This TCR beta chain was sequenced for a study of tissue T cells after allogeneic stem cell transplantation. The study, taken as a whole, reports: Few T cell clones were shared across patients, but motif clusters showed tissue-specific shared signatures. The study did not identify alloreactive or antigen-specific tissue TCRs, and some clones might be persisting host cells.

The protocol was immunoSEQ multiplex PCR, while the TCRdb copy is restricted to in-frame clones and leaves out a portion. The table lists over 2,000 clones, 35% to 45% of them singletons, with about 32% in the top ten. CDR1 and CDR2 from the germline V gene are KGHPV and FQNQEV (reference sequence). The CDR3 totals 14 residues. V was pared by 2 bases and J by 1 base, with 8 bases between. Time point: mouse harvest day 14 after allogeneic transplant. Tail vein injection delivered 10^7 T-cell-depleted bone marrow cells and 10^6 splenic CD5+ T cells. This clone appeared a few times. What it recognizes is unknown. Gene names and germline match the mouse. The read finishes 1 residue shy of the CDR3 end, and the germline J gene is used to complete it.

What was sequenced was lymph node tissue. The receptor comes from a female BALB/c mouse given C57BL/6 T cells with graft-versus-host disease after an allogeneic hematopoietic cell transplant. The chain recombines TRBV26 with TRBJ1-2, with D perhaps TRBD1 (6 bases). The CDR3 reads CASSLPGQNSDYTF. The CDR3 DNA, read in part, is TGTGCCAGCAGTCTGCCGGGACAAAACTCCGACTACACC.